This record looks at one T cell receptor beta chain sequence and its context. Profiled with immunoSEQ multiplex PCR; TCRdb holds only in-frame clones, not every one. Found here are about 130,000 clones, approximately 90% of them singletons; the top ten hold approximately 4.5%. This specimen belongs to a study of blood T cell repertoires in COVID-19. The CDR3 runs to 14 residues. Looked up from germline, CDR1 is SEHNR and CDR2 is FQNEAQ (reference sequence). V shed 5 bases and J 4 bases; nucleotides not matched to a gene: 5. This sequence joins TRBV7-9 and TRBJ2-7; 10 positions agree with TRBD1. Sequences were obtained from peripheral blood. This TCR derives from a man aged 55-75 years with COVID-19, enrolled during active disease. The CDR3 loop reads CASSRGQGRYEQYF. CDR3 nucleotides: TGTGCCAGCAGCCGGGGACAGGGGAGGTACGAGCAGTACTTC.